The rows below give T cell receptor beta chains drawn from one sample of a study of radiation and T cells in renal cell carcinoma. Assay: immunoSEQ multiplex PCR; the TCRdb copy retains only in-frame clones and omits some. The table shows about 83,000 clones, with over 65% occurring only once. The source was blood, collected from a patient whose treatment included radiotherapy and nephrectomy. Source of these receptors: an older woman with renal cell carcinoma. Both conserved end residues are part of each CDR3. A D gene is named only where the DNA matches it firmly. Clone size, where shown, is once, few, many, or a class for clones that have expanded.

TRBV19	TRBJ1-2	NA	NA	CASSLTENYGYTF	TGTGCCAGTAGCCTGACAGAAAACTATGGCTACACCTTC
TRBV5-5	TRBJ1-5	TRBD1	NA	CASSPILQGRQPQHF	TGTGCCAGCAGTCCAATCCTACAGGGGCGACAGCCCCAGCATTTT
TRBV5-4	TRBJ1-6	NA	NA	CASSVARGAVGSPLHF	TGTGCCAGCAGCGTGGCTCGGGGGGCCGTAGGTTCACCCCTCCACTTT
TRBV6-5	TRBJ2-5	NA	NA	CVSSYSPGVGETQYF	TGTGTCAGCAGTTACTCCCCAGGGGTTGGAGAGACCCAGTACTTC
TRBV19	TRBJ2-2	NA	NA	CASSIVGPLSGELFF	TGTGCCAGTAGTATTGTGGGCCCCCTCAGCGGGGAGCTGTTTTTT
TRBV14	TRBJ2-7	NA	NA	CASSQALGGTYEQYF	TGTGCCAGCAGCCAAGCCCTTGGGGGTACCTACGAGCAGTACTTC
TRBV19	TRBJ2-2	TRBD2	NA	CASSIDQAGGRVTGELFF	TGTGCCAGTAGTATAGATCAAGCGGGAGGGCGGGTCACCGGGGAGCTGTTTTTT
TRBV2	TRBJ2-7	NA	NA	CASSEYGTRYEQYF	TGTGCCAGCAGTGAATATGGCACCCGCTACGAGCAGTACTTC
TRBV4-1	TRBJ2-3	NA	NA	CASSQWGRETDTQYF	TGCGCCAGCAGCCAATGGGGGCGCGAGACAGATACGCAGTATTTT
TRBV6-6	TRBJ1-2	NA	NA	CASSRSTDNGYTF	TGTGCCAGCAGCCGCTCCACAGATAATGGCTACACCTTC
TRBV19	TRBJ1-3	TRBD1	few	CASSIDRDRSGNTIYF	TGTGCCAGTAGTATCGACCGGGACAGGTCTGGAAACACCATATATTTT
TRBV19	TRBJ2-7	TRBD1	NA	CASSISRTGTGGHEQYF	TGTGCCAGTAGTATATCCCGCACCGGGACAGGTGGCCACGAGCAGTACTTC
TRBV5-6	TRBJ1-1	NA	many	CASSLVPVSNTEAFF	TGTGCCAGCAGCTTGGTCCCGGTCTCGAACACTGAAGCTTTCTTT
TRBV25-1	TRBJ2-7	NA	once	CASSEWAGYEQYF	TGTGCCAGCAGTGAATGGGCAGGCTACGAGCAGTACTTC
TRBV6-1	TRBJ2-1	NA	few	CASNEGNEQFF	TGTGCCAGCAATGAAGGAAATGAGCAGTTCTTC
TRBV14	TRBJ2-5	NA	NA	CASSQVHRGETQYF	TGTGCCAGCAGCCAAGTTCATAGGGGAGAGACCCAGTACTTC
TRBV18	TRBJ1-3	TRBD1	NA	CASSPPRGQGAGNTIYF	TGTGCCAGCTCACCACCGAGGGGACAGGGGGCTGGAAACACCATATATTTT
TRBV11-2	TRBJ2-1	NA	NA	CASSLDGNEQFF	TGTGCCAGCAGCTTAGACGGCAATGAGCAGTTCTTC
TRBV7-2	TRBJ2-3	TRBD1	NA	CASSFAGTGGRTDTQYF	TGTGCCAGCAGCTTCGCCGGGACAGGGGGGCGCACAGATACGCAGTATTTT
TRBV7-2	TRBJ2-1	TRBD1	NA	CASSSWDSEQFF	TGTGCCAGCAGCTCCTGGGACAGCGAGCAGTTCTTC
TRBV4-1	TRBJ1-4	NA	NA	CASSQGTLGREKLFF	TGCGCCAGCAGCCAAGGGACTCTCGGAAGGGAAAAACTGTTTTTT
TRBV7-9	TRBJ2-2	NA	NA	CASSPLSGGSGELFF	TGTGCCAGCAGCCCGTTAAGCGGCGGTTCCGGGGAGCTGTTTTTT
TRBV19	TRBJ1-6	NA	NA	CASSSTGGLSSYNSPLHF	TGTGCCAGTAGTTCAACGGGGGGCCTAAGCTCCTATAATTCACCCCTCCACTTT
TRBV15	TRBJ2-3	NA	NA	CATSGPGTDTQYF	TGTGCCACCAGCGGTCCGGGCACAGATACGCAGTATTTT
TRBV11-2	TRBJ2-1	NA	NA	CASSSPGTTTYNEQFF	TGTGCCAGCAGCTCTCCCGGGACAACTACTTACAATGAGCAGTTCTTC
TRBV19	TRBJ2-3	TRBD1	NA	CASTARTGPISTDTQYF	TGTGCCAGTACCGCCCGGACAGGACCTATAAGCACAGATACGCAGTATTTT
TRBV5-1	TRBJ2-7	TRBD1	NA	CASSLIPGQGSEQYF	TGCGCCAGCAGCTTAATACCGGGACAGGGCTCCGAGCAGTACTTC
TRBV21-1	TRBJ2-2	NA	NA	CASSDDPRGAGELFF	TGTGCCAGCAGCGACGACCCCCGGGGGGCCGGGGAGCTGTTTTTT
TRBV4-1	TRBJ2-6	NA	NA	CASSQVEGRAGANVLTF	TGCGCCAGCAGCCAAGTTGAGGGTAGGGCTGGGGCCAACGTCCTGACTTTC
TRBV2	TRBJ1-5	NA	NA	CASSEAGGGQPQHF	TGTGCCAGCAGTGAAGCTGGGGGCGGACAGCCCCAGCATTTT
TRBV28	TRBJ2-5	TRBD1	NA	CASRADRELETQYF	TGTGCCAGCAGGGCGGACAGGGAACTAGAGACCCAGTACTTC
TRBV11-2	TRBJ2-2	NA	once	CASSLRGGELFF	TGTGCCAGCAGCTTAAGAGGCGGGGAGCTGTTTTTT
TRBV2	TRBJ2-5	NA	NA	CASSERGETQYF	TGTGCCAGCAGTGAAAGAGGGGAGACCCAGTACTTC
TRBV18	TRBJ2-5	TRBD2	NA	CASSPASGSSETQYF	TGTGCCAGCTCACCCGCTAGCGGGAGCTCAGAGACCCAGTACTTC
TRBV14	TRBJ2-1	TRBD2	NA	CASSQDVASGGGDEQFF	TGTGCCAGCAGCCAAGATGTCGCTAGCGGGGGGGGAGATGAGCAGTTCTTC